One sample yielded the 5 T cell receptor beta chains listed below, sequenced in a study of regulatory T cells in long-lasting Graves disease. For TCR beta, libraries came from iRepertoire HTBI primers and Arm-PCR of CDR3 regions. One entry per CDR3 protein results from TCRdb running MiXCR on the multiplex PCR reads. This sample yields about 450,000 distinct CDR3 sequences, of which roughly 15% are seen a single time; roughly a tenth belongs to the top ten. Described time point: newly diagnosed GD, antithyroid drugs for less than 3 months. RNA isolated from PBMCs was used to make the TCR library. Another study also made use of these data, one on T cells in Graves' hyperthyroidism and ophthalmopathy.

Here the sequenced sample was peripheral blood mononuclear cells (PBMCs), taken at new diagnosis, from a patient treated with antithyroid drugs. Receptor source: a woman between 25 and 40 years old with Graves disease.

This clonotype was seen ten or more times. The chain combines TRBV24-1 with TRBJ2-2, with a possible D match to TRBD1 (6 bases). Germline values: CDR1 KGHDR, CDR2 SFDVKD. Trimming took off 5 bases at V and 5 bases at J, with 14 bases between the two ends. The CDR3 length is 15 residues. The CDR3 bases are TGTGCCACCAGTGTCTCAGGGGCGAGTACCGGGGAGCTGTTTTTT. Protein sequence: CATSVSGASTGELFF.

This clonotype was seen only a few times. The rearrangement joins TRBV7-9 to TRBJ1-3; 9 bases match TRBD1. CDR3 length: 15 amino acids. Unmatched junction bases numbered 5, after V lost 4 bases and J lost 4 bases. Germline CDR1 SEHNR, CDR2 FQNEAQ (reference sequence). CDR3 region: CASSWTGVEGNTIYF. Written as DNA, the CDR3 is TGTGCCAGCAGCTGGACAGGGGTCGAAGGAAACACCATATATTTT.

Many counts were recorded for this clonotype. The gene calls are TRBV7-8 and TRBJ2-1, with D possibly being TRBD2 (6 bases). The germline CDR1 and CDR2 sequences are SGHVS and FQNEAQ. Trimming removed 4 bases at V and 0 bases at J, with 16 bases between. The CDR3 contains 17 residues. The CDR3 region is CASSSKGRDISYNEQFF. As DNA, the CDR3 is TGTGCCAGCAGCTCCAAAGGGCGGGATATCTCCTACAATGAGCAGTTCTTC. The whole variable domain, filled in from reference TRBV7-8 and TRBJ2-1, reads GAGVSQSPRYKVAKRGQDVALRCDPISGHVSLFWYQQALGQGPEFLTYFQNEAQLDKSGLPSDRFFAERPEGSVSTLKIQRTQQEDSAVYLCASSSKGRDISYNEQFFGPGTRLTVL.

The CDR3 DNA is TGTGCCAGTAGTATGAGACAGGGGGCGACGGCAAGCTATGGCTACACCTTC. Protein product: CASSMRQGATASYGYTF. The chain couples TRBV19 to TRBJ1-2, with 10 positions matching TRBD1. The CDR3 has 17 residues. Per germline, CDR1 LNHDA and CDR2 SQIVND (reference sequence). V lost 3 bases to trimming and J lost 4 bases; unmatched junction nucleotides: 11. Variable domain in full (rest from reference TRBV19 and TRBJ1-2): DGGITQSPKYLFRKEGQNVTLSCEQNLNHDAMYWYRQDPGQGLRLIYYSQIVNDFQKGDIAEGYSVSREKKESFPLTVTSAQKNPTAFYLCASSMRQGATASYGYTFGSGTRLTVV.

This clonotype was seen ten or more times. The chain employs TRBV6-2 or TRBV6-3 and TRBJ2-2; D is perhaps TRBD1 (6 bases). V was cut by 5 bases and J by 2 bases, with 15 bases left in between. The germline gives CDR1 MNHEY, CDR2 SVGEGT. CDR3 length: 16 residues. CDR3 protein: CASSTWTEYNTGELFF. The CDR3 DNA is TGTGCCAGCAGTACCTGGACAGAGTATAACACCGGGGAGCTGTTTTTT.